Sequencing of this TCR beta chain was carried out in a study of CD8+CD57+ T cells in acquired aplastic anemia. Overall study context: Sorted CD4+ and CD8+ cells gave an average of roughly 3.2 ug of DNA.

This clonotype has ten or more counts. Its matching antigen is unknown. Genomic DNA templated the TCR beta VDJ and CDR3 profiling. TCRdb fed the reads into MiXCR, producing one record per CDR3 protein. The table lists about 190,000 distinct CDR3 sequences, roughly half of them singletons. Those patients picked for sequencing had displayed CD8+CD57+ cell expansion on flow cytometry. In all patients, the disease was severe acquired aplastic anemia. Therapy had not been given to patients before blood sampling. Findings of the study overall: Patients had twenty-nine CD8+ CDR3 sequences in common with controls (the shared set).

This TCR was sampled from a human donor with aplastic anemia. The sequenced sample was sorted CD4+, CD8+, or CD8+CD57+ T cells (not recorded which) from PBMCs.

The CDR3 reads CASSESPPNSPLHF. The DNA for the CDR3 is TGCGCCAGCAGTGAGTCACCACCAAATTCACCCCTCCACTTT. The V and J genes are TRBV10-2 and TRBJ1-6; no reliable D call. The V gene's germline CDR1 is WSHSY and CDR2 SAAADI. V lost 0 bases to trimming and J lost 7 bases, with 7 bases between them. CDR3 length: 14 residues.